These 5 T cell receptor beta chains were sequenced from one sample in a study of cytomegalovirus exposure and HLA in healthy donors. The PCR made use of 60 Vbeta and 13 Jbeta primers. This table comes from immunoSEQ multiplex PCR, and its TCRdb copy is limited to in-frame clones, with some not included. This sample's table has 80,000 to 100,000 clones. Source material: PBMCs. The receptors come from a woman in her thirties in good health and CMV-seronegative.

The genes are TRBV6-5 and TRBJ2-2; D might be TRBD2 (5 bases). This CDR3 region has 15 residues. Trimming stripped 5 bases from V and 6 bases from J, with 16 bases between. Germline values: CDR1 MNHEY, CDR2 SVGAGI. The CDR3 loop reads CASSLRAVGAGELFF. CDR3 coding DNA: TGTGCCAGCAGTCTCCGGGCCGTCGGGGCCGGGGAGCTGTTTTTT.

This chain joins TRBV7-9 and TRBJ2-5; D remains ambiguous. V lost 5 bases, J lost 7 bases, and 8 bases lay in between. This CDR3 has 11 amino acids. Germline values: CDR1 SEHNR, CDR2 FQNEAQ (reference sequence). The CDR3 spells CASSGLRTQYF. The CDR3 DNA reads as TGTGCCAGCAGCGGGCTTAGGACCCAGTACTTC.

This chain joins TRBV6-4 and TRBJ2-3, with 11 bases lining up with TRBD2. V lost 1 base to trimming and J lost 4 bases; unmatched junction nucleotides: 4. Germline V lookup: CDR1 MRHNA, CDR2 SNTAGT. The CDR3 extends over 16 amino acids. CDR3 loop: CASSDFGLAGPDTQYF. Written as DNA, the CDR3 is TGTGCCAGCAGTGACTTCGGACTAGCGGGCCCAGATACGCAGTATTTT.

Here the CDR3 reads CASTGMNTEAFF. CDR3 nucleotides: TGTGCCAGTACAGGGATGAACACTGAAGCTTTCTTT. The chain has TRBV9 and TRBJ1-1, with D maybe TRBD1 (6 bases). CDR1 and CDR2 (germline): SGDLS, YYNGEE. Trimming took off 8 bases at V and 0 bases at J, with 8 bases between the two ends. The CDR3 has 12 residues.

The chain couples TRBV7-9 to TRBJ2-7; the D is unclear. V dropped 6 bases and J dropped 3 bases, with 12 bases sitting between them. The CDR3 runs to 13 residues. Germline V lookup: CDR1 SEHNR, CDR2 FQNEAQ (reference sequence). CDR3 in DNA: TGTGCCAGCAGTTTCGGTGATCACTACGAGCAGTACTTC. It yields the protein CASSFGDHYEQYF.